Following are 29 T cell receptor beta chains from one sample sequenced in a study of OX40 agonist ivuxolimab in advanced cancers. Sequencing used immunoSEQ multiplex PCR; TCRdb keeps in-frame clones, though not all of them. The sample carries around 34,000 clones, 79% recorded once. This specimen consisted of CD4+ or CD8+ T cells sorted from blood, obtained in a trial of the OX40 agonist ivuxolimab. The receptors shown here come from an adult with an advanced solid tumor such as melanoma, head and neck, liver or kidney cancer.

The chain couples TRBV5-1 to TRBJ2-1; perhaps TRBD1 as D (6 bases). The V gene's germline CDR1 is SGHRS and CDR2 YFSETQ. The length of the CDR3 is 15 residues. V lost 4 bases and J lost 5, with 16 bases in between. CDR3 sequence reads: CASSRGHRDHNEQFF. CDR3 sequence (DNA): TGCGCCAGCAGCCGGGGACACCGAGATCACAATGAGCAGTTCTTC.

The rearrangement uses TRBV5-1 and TRBJ2-5, with D maybe TRBD1 (5 bases). Germline-derived CDR1 and CDR2 are SGHRS and YFSETQ. The germline V and J ends were trimmed by 4 bases and 4 bases, with 20 bases remaining between them. The CDR3 is 16 residues long. The CDR3 bases are TGCGCCAGCAGCCCGTCGACAGTAAGGTCGGGAGAGACCCAGTACTTC. It translates to CASSPSTVRSGETQYF.

This chain links TRBV14 with TRBJ2-1; 8 positions match TRBD2. The germline gives CDR1 SGHDN, CDR2 FVKESK. The CDR3 is 15 residues long. V trimming: 8 bases; J trimming: 8 bases; junction bases outside the gene matches: 14. CDR3 in amino acids: CASGSSQAGVDEQFF. In nucleotides, the CDR3 is TGTGCCAGCGGCTCAAGCCAAGCGGGAGTGGATGAGCAGTTCTTC.

The chain recombines TRBV7-8 with TRBJ2-7; tentatively, D is TRBD1 or TRBD2 (5 bases each). The ends were cut back, 5 bases at V and 3 bases at J, with 14 bases in the middle. Germline V lookup: CDR1 SGHVS, CDR2 FQNEAQ. The CDR3 extends over 14 amino acids. Here the CDR3 DNA reads TGTGCCAGCAGCGTCTCCCGGGACCACTACGAGCAGTACTTC. Translation gives CASSVSRDHYEQYF.

This clone has only a few counts. The J gene is TRBJ1-4, the V gene TRBV7-2; possible D gene TRBD1, 6 bases. CDR1 and CDR2 from the germline V gene are SGHTA and FQGNSA. With 5 bases removed from V and 4 bases from J, the gap between germline ends came to 14 bases. This CDR3 has 15 residues. The chain's CDR3 is CASSPPGHHNEKLFF. The CDR3 DNA is TGTGCCAGCAGCCCGCCGGGACACCATAATGAAAAACTGTTTTTT.

The chain combines TRBV10-3 with TRBJ2-1; D perhaps matches TRBD1 (6 bases). Germline V lookup: CDR1 ENHRY, CDR2 SYGVKD. V shed 3 bases and J shed 1 base, with 13 bases lying between them. CDR3 length: 16 amino acids. The CDR3 reads CAISDPGQGSYNEQFF. For the CDR3, the DNA is TGTGCCATCAGTGACCCGGGGCAGGGGTCCTACAATGAGCAGTTCTTC.

J is TRBJ1-1 and V is TRBV11-2, with D uncertain. The CDR3 consists of 12 residues. Trimming shortened V by 5 bases and J by 5 bases, and 9 bases separated the two germline ends. Germline values: CDR1 SGHAT, CDR2 FQNNGV. The CDR3, as DNA: TGTGCCAGCAGCCTGAGTGGGACTGAAGCTTTCTTT. This translates into CASSLSGTEAFF.

J is TRBJ1-5 and V is TRBV19, with D hard to call. V was cut by 3 bases and J by 0 bases, with 6 bases left in between. Germline lookup yields CDR1 LNHDA and CDR2 SQIVND (reference sequence). The CDR3 covers 14 residues. The CDR3 region has the DNA TGTGCCAGTAGTATTCTGTATAGCAATCAGCCCCAGCATTTT. This encodes CASSILYSNQPQHF.

About this clone itself: One end of the junction varies from germline; a read error may be responsible. This sequence joins TRBV7-9 and TRBJ2-7; D could derive from TRBD1 or TRBD2 (5 bases each). The CDR3 covers 12 residues. Germline values: CDR1 SEHNR, CDR2 FQNEAQ (reference sequence). The CDR3 coding sequence is TGTCTAGCTCCTTATAGGGGATACGGGCAGTACTTC. Translated: CLAPYRGYGQYF. The complete variable domain, with remaining parts taken from reference TRBV7-9 and TRBJ2-7, reads DTGVSQNPRHKITKRGQNVTFRCDPISEHNRLYWYRQTLGQGPEFLTYFQNEAQLEKSRLLSDRFSAERPKGSFSTLEIQRTEQGDSAMYLCLAPYRGYGQYFGPGTRLTVT.

The chain couples TRBV4-1 to TRBJ1-5; D unresolved. The V and J ends lost 1 base and 0 bases respectively, with 7 bases between them. Germline-derived CDR1 and CDR2 are MGHRA and YSYEKL. This CDR3 has 15 residues. The CDR3 protein is CASSQGPYSNQPQHF. Here the CDR3 DNA reads TGCGCCAGCAGCCAAGGACCGTATAGCAATCAGCCCCAGCATTTT.

In nucleotides, the CDR3 is TGTGCCAGCAGCGTAGAAGTGAGTGGTACAGAGCAGTTCTTC. This gives the protein CASSVEVSGTEQFF. The genes are TRBV9 and TRBJ2-1; the D is unclear. The CDR3 is 14 amino acids. The germline CDR1 and CDR2 sequences are SGDLS and YYNGEE. Trimming pared 0 bases from V and 10 bases from J, leaving 14 bases between.

V usage is TRBV7-2 and J usage is TRBJ2-3; 13 nucleotides agree with TRBD2. The CDR3 has 18 residues. The V gene's germline CDR1 is SGHTA and CDR2 FQGNSA. The V and J ends lost 0 bases and 4 bases, in that order; junction bases with no gene match: 7. CDR3: CASSLAKGLAGASDTQYF. The CDR3 DNA reads TGTGCCAGCAGCTTAGCGAAAGGACTAGCGGGAGCTTCAGATACGCAGTATTTT.

This clone was detected a few times. The chain combines TRBV10-3 with TRBJ2-7; either TRBD1 or TRBD2 may fit D (5 bases each). V was trimmed by 0 bases and J by 4 bases, leaving 10 bases between them. Germline V CDR1 and CDR2: ENHRY, SYGVKD. The CDR3 covers 14 residues. The CDR3 DNA reads as TGTGCCATCAGTGAGTCGGTGGGGGTTTACGAGCAGTACTTC. Its translation: CAISESVGVYEQYF.

In this sample, this clone turned up a few times. Other nucleotide sequences from this sample produce the same CDR3. The chain is built from TRBV5-4 and TRBJ1-6; possibly TRBD1 for D (5 bases). V was shortened by 2 bases and J by 1 base, with 10 bases between the two germline ends. Germline loops: CDR1 SGHNT, CDR2 YYREEE (reference sequence). CDR3 length: 16 amino acids. This CDR3 is CASSLRGGSYNSPLHF. The CDR3 bases are TGTGCCAGCAGCTTACGGGGGGGATCCTATAATTCACCCCTCCACTTT.

The chain joins TRBV19 to TRBJ1-5; perhaps TRBD1 as D (5 bases). The CDR3 runs to 13 residues. The germline V gene encodes CDR1 LNHDA and CDR2 SQIVND (reference sequence). The ends were cut back, 7 bases at V and 2 bases at J, with 9 bases in the middle. The CDR3 region has the DNA TGTGCCAGTACGGGGGAAGGCAATCAGCCCCAGCATTTT. As protein: CASTGEGNQPQHF.

The chain has TRBV7-2 and TRBJ1-5; 7 nucleotides match TRBD1. Germline assignment: CDR1 SGHTA and CDR2 FQGNSA. V shed 4 bases, J shed 6 bases, and the junction held 15 bases outside the gene matches. The CDR3 is made up of 17 amino acids. The CDR3 DNA reads TGTGCCAGCAGCTCCGACAGGGAAGGGAGATTCGGTCAGCCCCAGCATTTT. Its translation: CASSSDREGRFGQPQHF.

The J gene is TRBJ2-7, the V gene TRBV28; the D is unclear. Germline-derived CDR1 and CDR2 are MDHEN and SYDVKM. The ends were cut back, 2 bases at V and 3 bases at J, with 8 bases in the middle. The CDR3 covers 13 residues. CDR3: CASSLGGYYEQYF. Here the CDR3 DNA reads TGTGCCAGCAGTTTAGGCGGTTACTACGAGCAGTACTTC.

The gene calls are TRBV7-2 and TRBJ2-2, with 8 positions matching TRBD1. The CDR3 length is 14 residues. The junction had 3 bases not matched to a gene; V was cut back by 5 bases and J by 4 bases. The V gene's germline CDR1 is SGHTA and CDR2 FQGNSA. The CDR3 nucleotides are TGTGCCAGCAGCCCCGACAGGGGCACCGGGGAGCTGTTTTTT. Protein sequence: CASSPDRGTGELFF.

The chain recombines TRBV5-6 with TRBJ2-1; no firm D call. The germline V and J ends were trimmed by 4 bases and 4 bases, with 15 bases remaining between them. The germline gives CDR1 SGHDT, CDR2 YYEEEE. The CDR3 totals 15 residues. CDR3: CASSESFGSYNEQFF. The CDR3 DNA follows: TGTGCCAGCAGCGAGAGCTTCGGTTCTTACAATGAGCAGTTCTTC. The entire variable domain, with the rest obtained from reference TRBV5-6 and TRBJ2-1, is as follows: DAGVTQSPTHLIKTRGQQVTLRCSPKSGHDTVSWYQQALGQGPQFIFQYYEEEERQRGNFPDRFSGHQFPNYSSELNVNALLLGDSALYLCASSESFGSYNEQFFGPGTRLTVL.

This clone was recorded a few times. The gene calls are TRBV13 and TRBJ2-7; D gene ambiguous. With 5 bases removed from V and 2 bases from J, the gap between germline ends came to 4 bases. The CDR3 runs 11 residues. Germline V gene lookup returns CDR1 PRHDT and CDR2 FYEKMQ (reference sequence). CDR3 in amino acids: CASSPTYEQYF. The CDR3 DNA reads as TGTGCCAGCAGCCCAACCTACGAGCAGTACTTC. The full variable domain, completed using reference TRBV13 and TRBJ2-7, is AAGVIQSPRHLIKEKRETATLKCYPIPRHDTVYWYQQGPGQDPQFLISFYEKMQSDKGSIPDRFSAQQFSDYHSELNMSSLELGDSALYFCASSPTYEQYFGPGTRLTVT.

This rearrangement joins TRBV2 to TRBJ1-5; D uncertain. The CDR3 runs 17 residues. The V end lost 1 base, the J end lost 2 bases, and 15 bases lay between the germline ends. The germline CDR1 and CDR2 sequences are SNHLY and FYNNEI. CDR3 sequence: CASSEVRTTVGNQPQHF. The CDR3 bases are TGTGCCAGCAGTGAAGTAAGGACGACTGTGGGCAATCAGCCCCAGCATTTT.

The gene calls are TRBV29-1 and TRBJ1-5; D is undetermined. There are 13 residues in the CDR3. The V end lost 4 bases, the J end lost 5 bases, and 12 bases lay between the germline ends. The germline V gene encodes CDR1 SQVTM and CDR2 ANQGSEA. CDR3: CSVAGDTYQPQHF. The DNA for the CDR3 is TGCAGCGTTGCCGGAGATACCTATCAGCCCCAGCATTTT.

V usage is TRBV18 and J usage is TRBJ1-3; D not resolved. Germline loops: CDR1 KGHSH, CDR2 LQKENI. This CDR3 has 14 amino acids. V was shortened by 3 bases and J by 4 bases, with 10 bases between the two germline ends. CDR3 amino acids: CASSPTGTGNTIYF. In DNA form, the CDR3 reads TGTGCCAGCTCACCCACCGGCACGGGAAACACCATATATTTT. The whole variable domain, remainder taken from reference TRBV18 and TRBJ1-3, is NAGVMQNPRHLVRRRGQEARLRCSPMKGHSHVYWYRQLPEEGLKFMVYLQKENIIDESGMPKERFSAEFPKEGPSILRIQQVVRGDSAAYFCASSPTGTGNTIYFGEGSWLTVV.

The V and J genes are TRBV5-4 and TRBJ1-5, with unresolved D. The CDR3 runs to 15 residues. Germline V gene sequence: CDR1 SGHNT, CDR2 YYREEE (reference sequence). The ends were cut back, 0 bases at V and 4 bases at J, with 11 bases in the middle. In nucleotides, the CDR3 is TGTGCCAGCAGCTTGGAGCCTCATGGAAATCAGCCCCAGCATTTT. Translating it yields CASSLEPHGNQPQHF.

This clone was seen a handful of times. The chain employs TRBV23-1 and TRBJ2-6; 9 bases map to TRBD1. TRBV23-1 is labeled an ORF, and its function is uncertain. This CDR3 region has 17 residues. V shed 6 bases and J 2 bases; nucleotides not matched to a gene: 8. The CDR3 nucleotides are TGCGCCAGCAGGATGGACAGGGGAGATCCTGGGGCCAACGTCCTGACTTTC. This encodes CASRMDRGDPGANVLTF.

The rearrangement links TRBV30 to TRBJ1-1, with a tentative D call TRBD1 (5 bases). CDR3 length: 13 amino acids. V was cut by 0 bases and J by 5 bases, with 10 bases left in between. Germline V gives CDR1 GTSNPN, CDR2 SVGIG (reference sequence). In DNA form, the CDR3 reads TGTGCCTGGAGTGTAGTTGGGGGAACTGAAGCTTTCTTT. Translated, it gives CAWSVVGGTEAFF.

The chain recombines TRBV7-3 with TRBJ2-2, with TRBD2 identical over 7 bases. The CDR3 runs to 17 residues. The germline CDR1 and CDR2 sequences are SGHTA and FQGTGA. The V segment lost 2 bases and the J segment 6 bases; nucleotides outside the gene matches: 12. DNA for the CDR3: TGTGCCAGCAGCTTAGTGGGAGGGGAAGGACGCGCCGGGGAGCTGTTTTTT. Its protein product is CASSLVGGEGRAGELFF.

This chain joins TRBV11-2 and TRBJ1-3; 8 nucleotides match TRBD1. Germline assignment: CDR1 SGHAT and CDR2 FQNNGV. The CDR3 covers 14 residues. V trimming: 1 base; J trimming: 8 bases; junction bases outside the gene matches: 4. DNA for the CDR3: TGTGCCAGCAGCTTAGCCGACAGGGGTCACACCATATATTTT. Amino acid sequence: CASSLADRGHTIYF.

In its sample, this clone was seen a few times. The CDR3 spells CASSLRRNYGYTF. The CDR3 nucleotides are TGTGCCAGCAGTTTACGGAGAAACTATGGCTACACCTTC. The rearrangement links TRBV27 to TRBJ1-2; D remains ambiguous. CDR1 and CDR2 from the germline V gene are MNHEY and SMNVEV (reference sequence). Trimming took off 2 bases at V and 2 bases at J, with 6 bases between the two ends. The CDR3 runs 13 residues.